The 18 T cell receptor beta chains below were found in one sample sequenced in a study of T cell responses to AZD1222 COVID-19 vaccine. TCRdb keeps only in-frame clones here, not all; method: immunoSEQ multiplex PCR. The profile covers over 120,000 clones, with 85% to 90% appearing a single time and approximately 5% taken by the ten largest. Sequenced material: peripheral blood, taken 28 days after the second AZD1222 dose. These receptors all stem from an adult who received the AZD1222 COVID-19 vaccine.

The gene calls are TRBV19 and TRBJ1-2, with D possibly matching TRBD1 (5 bases). The CDR3 length is 13 residues. The V and J ends lost 5 bases and 2 bases respectively, with 9 bases between them. Per germline, CDR1 LNHDA and CDR2 SQIVND (reference sequence). The CDR3 DNA reads TGTGCCAGTAGTGCGGGACGGAACTATGGCTACACCTTC. Encoded protein: CASSAGRNYGYTF.

J is TRBJ2-7 and V is TRBV18; TRBD2 matches at 11 bases. The trim removed 3 bases at V and 6 bases at J, leaving 7 bases unmatched. The CDR3 is 15 amino acids. CDR1 and CDR2 from the germline V gene are KGHSH and LQKENI. The CDR3 region has the DNA TGTGCCAGCTCACCGTTTACTAGCGGGAGCTCCGAGCAGTACTTC. Translated: CASSPFTSGSSEQYF.

The J gene is TRBJ1-2, the V gene TRBV24-1; D unclear. Germline loops: CDR1 KGHDR, CDR2 SFDVKD. The V gene lost 4 bases and the J gene lost 8 bases, with 16 bases spanning the gap. CDR3 length: 14 residues. This chain's CDR3 is CATSDPQRVRGYTF. The CDR3 DNA sequence: TGTGCCACCAGTGACCCCCAGAGGGTCCGCGGCTACACCTTC.

The chain uses TRBV27 and TRBJ1-5; D may be TRBD1 (5 bases). CDR3 size: 13 residues. Germline lookup yields CDR1 MNHEY and CDR2 SMNVEV (reference sequence). Trimming took 4 bases from V and 4 from J, leaving 8 bases between them. The CDR3 spells CASSWGPNQPQHF. Written as DNA, the CDR3 is TGTGCCAGCAGTTGGGGCCCTAATCAGCCCCAGCATTTT.

This sequence joins TRBV7-9 and TRBJ1-1, with D possibly matching TRBD1 (5 bases). The CDR3 is 13 amino acids. CDR1 is SEHNR and CDR2 is FQNEAQ in the germline V gene (reference sequence). Between the trimmed V and J ends, which lost 5 bases and 11 bases, there was a span of 18 bases. Here the CDR3 reads CASSPTLATAAFF. The CDR3 nucleotides read TGTGCCAGCAGCCCGACCCTTGCGACAGCGGCTTTCTTT.

On this clone itself: The same CDR3 is also encoded by other DNA sequences in this sample. The chain employs TRBV9 and TRBJ2-5, with 8 bases fitting TRBD2. J was trimmed by 5 bases and V by 4 bases; bases with no gene match: 7. Germline V gene data show CDR1 as SGDLS and CDR2 as YYNGEE. CDR3 length: 14 residues. DNA of the CDR3: TGTGCCAGCAGCCCCCGCGGGGGGCGGGAGACCCAGTACTTC. It encodes CASSPRGGRETQYF. The complete variable domain, with remaining parts taken from reference TRBV9 and TRBJ2-5, reads DSGVTQTPKHLITATGQRVTLRCSPRSGDLSVYWYQQSLDQGLQFLIQYYNGEERAKGNILERFSAQQFPDLHSELNLSSLELGDSALYFCASSPRGGRETQYFGPGTRLLVL.

The chain has TRBV24-1 and TRBJ2-3; possibly TRBD1 for D (6 bases). V was shortened by 4 bases and J by 4 bases, with 11 bases between the two germline ends. The germline gives CDR1 KGHDR, CDR2 SFDVKD. The CDR3 sequence is 14 residues long. For the CDR3, the DNA is TGTGCCACCAGTGAGCCCAGGGGAGCAGATACGCAGTATTTT. Its translation is CATSEPRGADTQYF.

The chain has TRBV5-1 and TRBJ1-2, with TRBD1 as a possible D gene (5 bases). The CDR3 extends over 16 amino acids. The V gene's germline CDR1 is SGHRS and CDR2 YFSETQ. V shed 2 bases and J shed 0 bases, with 14 bases lying between them. The CDR3, as DNA: TGCGCCAGCAGCTTCGGGGGAGGGGCGGCTAACTATGGCTACACCTTC. Its translation: CASSFGGGAANYGYTF.

This clone was found once. V usage is TRBV7-2 and J usage is TRBJ2-7, with D possibly being TRBD1 or TRBD2 (5 bases each). Trimming pared 2 bases from V and 2 bases from J, leaving 13 bases between. Germline lookup yields CDR1 SGHTA and CDR2 FQGNSA. This CDR3 has 15 amino acids. The DNA for the CDR3 is TGTGCCAGCAGCTTAAACAGGCTCGGGGCCTACGAGCAGTACTTC. It is translated as CASSLNRLGAYEQYF.

J is TRBJ2-2 and V is TRBV10-1; no clear D gene. This CDR3 has 14 amino acids. V was trimmed by 3 bases and J by 4 bases, leaving 9 bases between them. Per germline, CDR1 WNHNN and CDR2 SYGVQD (reference sequence). CDR3 region: CASSEGSSTGELFF. The DNA for the CDR3 is TGCGCCAGCAGTGAAGGCAGTTCCACCGGGGAGCTGTTTTTT.

This sequence joins TRBV4-1 and TRBJ2-1; 8 bases fit TRBD2. The CDR3 runs 16 residues. V trimming: 1 base; J trimming: 3 bases; junction bases outside the gene matches: 5. The germline CDR1 and CDR2 sequences are MGHRA and YSYEKL. The CDR3 nucleotides read TGCGCCAGCAGCCAAGTGGCCACTAGCGGCTACAATGAGCAGTTCTTC. It encodes CASSQVATSGYNEQFF.

The gene calls are TRBV30 and TRBJ1-3, with TRBD1 identical over 9 bases. CDR1 GTSNPN and CDR2 SVGIG come from the germline V gene (reference sequence). CDR3 length: 14 amino acids. Losses at the gene ends were 4 bases for V and 4 bases for J; bases not matched to a gene: 5. The CDR3 loop reads CAWNTGTGGNTIYF. CDR3 sequence (DNA): TGTGCCTGGAACACCGGGACAGGGGGAAACACCATATATTTT.

This chain connects TRBV19 to TRBJ2-1; D might be TRBD2 (5 bases). V was trimmed by 3 bases and J by 2 bases, leaving 17 bases between them. The CDR3 consists of 17 residues. Germline CDR1 reads LNHDA; CDR2 reads SQIVND (reference sequence). CDR3 sequence: CASSIRSSGVAYNEQFF. In DNA, the CDR3 is TGTGCCAGTAGTATCCGATCGAGCGGTGTGGCCTACAATGAGCAGTTCTTC.

V gene TRBV30 combines with J gene TRBJ2-7; 8 nucleotides agree with TRBD2. Losses at the gene ends were 2 bases for V and 6 bases for J; bases not matched to a gene: 9. The CDR3 sequence is 14 residues long. Germline lookup yields CDR1 GTSNPN and CDR2 SVGIG (reference sequence). The CDR3 nucleotides are TGTGCCTGGAGTCTCATACCGGGGGGGGTCGAGCAGTACTTC. Protein: CAWSLIPGGVEQYF.

The chain joins TRBV27 to TRBJ2-4; D may be TRBD2 (5 bases). This CDR3 has 20 residues. Germline-derived CDR1 and CDR2 are MNHEY and SMNVEV (reference sequence). Trimming cost V 5 bases and J 0 bases, with 26 bases left between them. This CDR3 reads CASSLGRVRVRYLAKNIQYF. DNA for the CDR3: TGTGCCAGCAGTCTCGGTAGAGTGCGGGTAAGATACCTAGCCAAAAACATTCAGTACTTC.

This chain joins TRBV10-3 and TRBJ2-1; 7 nucleotides agree with TRBD1. Germline CDR1 is ENHRY and CDR2 is SYGVKD. V lost 6 bases and J lost 9; bases outside the gene matches: 8. The CDR3 is made up of 13 amino acids. The DNA for the CDR3 is TGTGCCATCAGCGGACAGGTCCGGGGTGAGCAGTTCTTC. Translating gives CAISGQVRGEQFF.

J is TRBJ1-5 and V is TRBV6-5, with TRBD1 identical over 11 bases. The germline V gene encodes CDR1 MNHEY and CDR2 SVGAGI. The CDR3 sequence is 15 residues long. V dropped 7 bases and J dropped 7; count of bases not matched to a gene: 9. As DNA, the CDR3 is TGTGCCAGCACCTCCCGGGGACAGGGGGACCAGCCCCAGCATTTT. Translation: CASTSRGQGDQPQHF.

This rearrangement joins TRBV10-1 to TRBJ2-7; possible D gene TRBD1, 6 bases. The germline CDR1 and CDR2 sequences are WNHNN and SYGVQD (reference sequence). The germline V and J ends were trimmed by 0 bases and 5 bases, with 14 bases remaining between them. The CDR3 has 15 residues. This CDR3 is CASSESEQGWDEQYF. CDR3 nucleotides: TGCGCCAGCAGTGAGTCAGAACAGGGCTGGGACGAGCAGTACTTC.